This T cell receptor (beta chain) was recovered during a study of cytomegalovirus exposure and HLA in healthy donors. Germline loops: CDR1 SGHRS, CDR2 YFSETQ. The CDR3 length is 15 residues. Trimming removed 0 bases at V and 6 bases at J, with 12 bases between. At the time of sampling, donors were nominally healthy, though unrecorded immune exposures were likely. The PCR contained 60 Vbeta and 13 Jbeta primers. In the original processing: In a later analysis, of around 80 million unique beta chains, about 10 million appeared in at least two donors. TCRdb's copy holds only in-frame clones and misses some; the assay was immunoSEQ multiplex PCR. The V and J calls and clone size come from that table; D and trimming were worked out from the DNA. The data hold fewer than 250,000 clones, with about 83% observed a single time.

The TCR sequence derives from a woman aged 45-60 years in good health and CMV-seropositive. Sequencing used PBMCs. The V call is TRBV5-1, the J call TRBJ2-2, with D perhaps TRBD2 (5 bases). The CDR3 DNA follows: TGCGCCAGCAGCTTGGGAACCGGGGTCGCCGGGGAGCTGTTTTTT. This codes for CASSLGTGVAGELFF.